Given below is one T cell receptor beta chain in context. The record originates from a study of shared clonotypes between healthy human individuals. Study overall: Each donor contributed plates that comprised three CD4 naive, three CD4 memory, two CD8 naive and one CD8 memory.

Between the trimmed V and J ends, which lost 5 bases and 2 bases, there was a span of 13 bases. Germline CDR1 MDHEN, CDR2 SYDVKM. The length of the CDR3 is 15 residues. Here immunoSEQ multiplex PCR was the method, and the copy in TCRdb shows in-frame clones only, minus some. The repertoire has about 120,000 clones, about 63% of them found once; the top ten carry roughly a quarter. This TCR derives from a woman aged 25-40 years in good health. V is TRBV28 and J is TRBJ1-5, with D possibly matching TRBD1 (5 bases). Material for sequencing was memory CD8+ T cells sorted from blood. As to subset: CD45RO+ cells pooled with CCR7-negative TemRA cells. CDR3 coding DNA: TGTGCCAGCAGTCCCTTGAGGGACGGCAATCAGCCCCAGCATTTT. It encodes CASSPLRDGNQPQHF.